The source of this TCR beta chain is a study of human T cells and chemical hapten exposure. Germline values: CDR1 MNHEY, CDR2 SMNVEV (reference sequence). This CDR3 comprises 14 residues. The germline V and J ends were trimmed by 11 bases and 1 base, with 15 bases remaining between them. Time point specified: pre-sensitization, week 0. Treatment meaning: therapeutic diphenylcyclopropenone sensitization with weekly scalp DPC. TCRdb re-derived calls from the RACE reads in MiXCR, one entry per CDR3 protein. The sample lists about 51,000 distinct CDR3 sequences, over 8% occurring once. This clonotype showed up many times.

The origin of this receptor is a woman between 40 and 50 years old with alopecia areata. Some clones in this sample may be carry-over from other donors' samples. Sequencing used whole blood, obtained in connection with sensitization to the hapten diphenylcyclopropenone (DPC). V gene TRBV27 combines with J gene TRBJ1-5; D call uncertain. This CDR3 is CASRVDGSNQPQHF. The CDR3 coding sequence is TGTGCCTCCAGAGTGGACGGGAGCAATCAGCCCCAGCATTTT.